By sample share, the clone carrying this T cell receptor beta chain is medium-sized. What it binds is unknown. V was cut by 6 bases and J by 5 bases, with 22 bases left in between. CDR3 size: 16 residues. The sorted Tregs were CD4+CD25+CD127-/low cells. Adaptor-ligated barcode primers were used to amplify TRBV12-4/TRBJ1-2 clonotypes. TCRdb ran MiXCR on the multiplex PCR reads and lists one entry per CDR3 protein. The repertoire holds about 2,400 distinct CDR3 sequences, with 2% to 2.5% as singletons. General study points: Tumor Tregs overlapped most with tumor, then blood, naive CD4+ cells. Tumor memory CD4+ T cell TCR gene usage clustered with blood and lymph node memory CD4+ cells and lymph node naive CD4+ cells.

The chain is built from TRBV12-3 or TRBV12-4 and TRBJ1-2; the D is unclear. The sequenced material came from tumor-infiltrating Tregs sorted from the breast tumor. The origin of this receptor is a female donor with breast cancer. The CDR3 loop is CASSRGHLAGHYGYTF. CDR3 sequence (DNA): TGTGCCAGCAGCCGAGGCCACCTCGCCGGGCATTATGGCTACACCTTC.